The present entry profiles one T cell receptor (beta chain) with its context. Its antigen remains unknown. This CDR3 is built from 15 residues. The V gene's germline CDR1 is SGHNT and CDR2 YYREEE (reference sequence). Between the trimmed V and J ends, which lost 0 bases and 6 bases, there was a span of 14 bases. The data derive from a study of shared clonotypes between healthy human individuals. For the study at large: Researchers assigned three CD4 naive, three CD4 memory, two CD8 naive and one CD8 memory plate to each donor.

The data were produced by immunoSEQ multiplex PCR, yet TCRdb's version contains in-frame clones alone and is incomplete. This table has about 1.5 million clones, 95% to 99% appearing once. Study-wide findings and caveats: Only blood underwent sampling, and tissue repertoires likely differ. Sequencing depth was expected to affect clonotype sharing among donors.

The specimen sequenced was naive CD4+ T cells sorted from blood. Subset of the sample: CD45RA+ positively selected. The TCR originated in a man under 40 in good health. The gene calls are TRBV5-4 and TRBJ2-3; D not certain. CDR3 sequence (DNA): TGTGCCAGCAGCTTGGGAAGCAATCGGATCGATACGCAGTATTTT. Amino acid sequence: CASSLGSNRIDTQYF.